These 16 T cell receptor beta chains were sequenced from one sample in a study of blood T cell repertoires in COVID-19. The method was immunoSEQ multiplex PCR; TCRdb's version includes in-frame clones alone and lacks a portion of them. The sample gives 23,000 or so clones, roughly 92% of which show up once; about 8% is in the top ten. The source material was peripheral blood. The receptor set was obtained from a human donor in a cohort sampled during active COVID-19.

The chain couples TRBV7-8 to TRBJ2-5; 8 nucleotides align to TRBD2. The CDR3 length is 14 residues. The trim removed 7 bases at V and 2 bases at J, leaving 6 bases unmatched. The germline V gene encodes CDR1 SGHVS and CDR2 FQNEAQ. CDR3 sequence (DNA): TGTGCCAGCACCAACGGGGGGGATCAAGAGACCCAGTACTTC. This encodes CASTNGGDQETQYF.

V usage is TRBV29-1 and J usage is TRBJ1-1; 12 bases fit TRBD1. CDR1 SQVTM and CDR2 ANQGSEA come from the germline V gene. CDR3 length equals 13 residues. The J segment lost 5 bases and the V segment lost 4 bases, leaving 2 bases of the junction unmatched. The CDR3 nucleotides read TGCAGCGTTGGGGACAGGGGGCTGACTGAAGCTTTCTTT. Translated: CSVGDRGLTEAFF. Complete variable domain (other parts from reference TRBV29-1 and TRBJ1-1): SAVISQKPSRDICQRGTSLTIQCQVDSQVTMMFWYRQQPGQSLTLIATANQGSEATYESGFVIDKFPISRPNLTFSTLTVSNMSPEDSSIYLCSVGDRGLTEAFFGQGTRLTVV.

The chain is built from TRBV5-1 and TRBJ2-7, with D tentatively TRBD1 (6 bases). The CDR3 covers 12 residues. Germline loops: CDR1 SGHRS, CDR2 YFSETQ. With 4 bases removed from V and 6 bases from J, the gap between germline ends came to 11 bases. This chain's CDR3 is CASSATGSEQYF. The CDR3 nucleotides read TGCGCCAGCAGCGCGACAGGCTCCGAGCAGTACTTC. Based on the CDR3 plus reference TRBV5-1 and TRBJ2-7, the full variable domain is KAGVTQTPRYLIKTRGQQVTLSCSPISGHRSVSWYQQTPGQGLQFLFEYFSETQRNKGNFPGRFSGRQFSNSRSEMNVSTLELGDSALYLCASSATGSEQYFGPGTRLTVT.

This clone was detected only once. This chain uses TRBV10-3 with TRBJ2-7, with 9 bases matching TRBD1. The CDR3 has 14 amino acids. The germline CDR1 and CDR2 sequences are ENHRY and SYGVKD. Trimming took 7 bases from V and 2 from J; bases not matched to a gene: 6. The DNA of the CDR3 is TGTGCCATCATCCGGGGACAGGGTACCTACGAGCAGTACTTC. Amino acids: CAIIRGQGTYEQYF.

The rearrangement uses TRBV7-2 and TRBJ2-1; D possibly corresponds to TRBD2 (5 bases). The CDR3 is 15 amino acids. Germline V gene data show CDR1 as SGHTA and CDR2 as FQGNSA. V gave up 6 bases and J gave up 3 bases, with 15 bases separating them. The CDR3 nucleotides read TGTGCCAGCAGGCCCAGCGGAACATACTACAATGAGCAGTTCTTC. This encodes CASRPSGTYYNEQFF.

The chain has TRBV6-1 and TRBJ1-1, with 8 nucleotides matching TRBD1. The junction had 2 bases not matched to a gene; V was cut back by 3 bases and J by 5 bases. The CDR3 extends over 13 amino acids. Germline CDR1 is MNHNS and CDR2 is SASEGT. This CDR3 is CASSDRGPTEAFF. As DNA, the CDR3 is TGTGCCAGCAGTGACAGGGGGCCGACTGAAGCTTTCTTT.

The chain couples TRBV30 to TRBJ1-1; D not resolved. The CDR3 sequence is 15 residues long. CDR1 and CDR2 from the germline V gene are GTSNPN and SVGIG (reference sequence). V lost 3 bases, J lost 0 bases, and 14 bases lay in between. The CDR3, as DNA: TGTGCCTGGAGAACTCTGGGCACCATGAACACTGAAGCTTTCTTT. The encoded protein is CAWRTLGTMNTEAFF.

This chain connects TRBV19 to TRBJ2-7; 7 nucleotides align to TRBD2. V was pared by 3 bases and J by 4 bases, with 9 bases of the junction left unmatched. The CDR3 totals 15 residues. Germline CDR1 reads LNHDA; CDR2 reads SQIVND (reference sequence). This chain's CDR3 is CASSMGWEGPYEQYF. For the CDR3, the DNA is TGTGCCAGTAGTATGGGGTGGGAGGGCCCGTACGAGCAGTACTTC.

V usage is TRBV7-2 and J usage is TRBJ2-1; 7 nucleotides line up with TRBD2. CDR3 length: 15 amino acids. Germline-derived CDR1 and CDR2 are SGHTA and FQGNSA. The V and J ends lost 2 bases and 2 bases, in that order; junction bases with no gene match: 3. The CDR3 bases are TGTGCCAGCAGCTTACCGGGACTACCCTACAATGAGCAGTTCTTC. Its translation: CASSLPGLPYNEQFF.

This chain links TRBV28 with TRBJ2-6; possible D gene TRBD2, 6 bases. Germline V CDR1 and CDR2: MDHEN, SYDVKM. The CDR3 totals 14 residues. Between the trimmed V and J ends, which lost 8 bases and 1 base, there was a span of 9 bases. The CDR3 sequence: CASGLRSGANVLTF. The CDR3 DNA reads TGTGCCAGCGGACTAAGGTCTGGGGCCAACGTCCTGACTTTC.

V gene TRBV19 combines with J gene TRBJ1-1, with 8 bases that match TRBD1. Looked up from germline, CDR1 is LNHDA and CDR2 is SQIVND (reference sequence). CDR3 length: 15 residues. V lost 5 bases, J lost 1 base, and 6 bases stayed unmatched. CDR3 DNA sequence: TGTGCCAGTAGTTACAGGGGGGCCGGGAACACTGAAGCTTTCTTT. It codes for CASSYRGAGNTEAFF.

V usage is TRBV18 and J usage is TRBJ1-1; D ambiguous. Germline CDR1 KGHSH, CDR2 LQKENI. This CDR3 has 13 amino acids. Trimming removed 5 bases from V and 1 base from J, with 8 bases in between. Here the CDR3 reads CASSESQNTEAFF. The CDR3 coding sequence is TGTGCCAGCTCAGAGTCTCAGAACACTGAAGCTTTCTTT.

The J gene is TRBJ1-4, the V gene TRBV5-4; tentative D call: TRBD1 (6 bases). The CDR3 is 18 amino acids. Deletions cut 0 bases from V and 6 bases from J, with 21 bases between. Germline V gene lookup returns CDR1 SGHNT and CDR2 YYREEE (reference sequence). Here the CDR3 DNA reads TGTGCCAGCAGCTTGGCCCGGGACACTTTCTTTACTGATGAAAAACTGTTTTTT. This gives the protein CASSLARDTFFTDEKLFF. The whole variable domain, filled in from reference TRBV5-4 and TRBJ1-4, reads ETGVTQSPTHLIKTRGQQVTLRCSSQSGHNTVSWYQQALGQGPQFIFQYYREEENGRGNFPPRFSGLQFPNYSSELNVNALELDDSALYLCASSLARDTFFTDEKLFFGSGTQLSVL.

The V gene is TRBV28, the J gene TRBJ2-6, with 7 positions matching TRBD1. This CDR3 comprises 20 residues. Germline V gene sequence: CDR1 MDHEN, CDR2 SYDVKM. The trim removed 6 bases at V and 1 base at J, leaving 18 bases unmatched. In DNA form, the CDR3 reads TGTGCCAGCAGCCCCTCATTACAGGGGCAAAGTCTATCTGGGGCCAACGTCCTGACTTTC. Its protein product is CASSPSLQGQSLSGANVLTF.

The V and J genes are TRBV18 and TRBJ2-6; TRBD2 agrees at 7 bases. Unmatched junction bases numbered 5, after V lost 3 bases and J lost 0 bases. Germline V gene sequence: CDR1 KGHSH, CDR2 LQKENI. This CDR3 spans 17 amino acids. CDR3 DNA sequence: TGTGCCAGCTCACCTATAGGGGAGGGCTCTGGGGCCAACGTCCTGACTTTC. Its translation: CASSPIGEGSGANVLTF.

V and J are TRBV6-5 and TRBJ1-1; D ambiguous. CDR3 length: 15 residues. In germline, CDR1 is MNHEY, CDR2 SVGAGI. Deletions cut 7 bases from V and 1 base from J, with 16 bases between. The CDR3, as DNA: TGTGCCAGCAAGGATGGAGCCAGAACGAACACTGAAGCTTTCTTT. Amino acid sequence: CASKDGARTNTEAFF.